The 20 T cell receptor beta chains reported below all come from one sample, sequenced in a study of cytomegalovirus exposure and HLA in healthy donors. The PCR contained 60 Vbeta and 13 Jbeta primers. Clones were read by immunoSEQ multiplex PCR, and TCRdb kept only the in-frame ones, dropping some. The repertoire holds about 180,000 clones, with about 81% as singletons. The sample was PBMCs. These receptors all come from a man aged 35 to 55 in good health and CMV-seronegative.

This clone has more than one count but fewer than ten. This rearrangement joins TRBV6-5 to TRBJ2-1; perhaps TRBD1 as D (5 bases). The V end was cut by 2 bases, the J end by 5 bases, with 10 bases between. The germline CDR1 and CDR2 sequences are MNHEY and SVGAGI. CDR3 length: 14 residues. CDR3 coding DNA: TGTGCCAGCAGTTACGGGGCAGGTAACAATGAGCAGTTCTTC. It translates to CASSYGAGNNEQFF.

The table lists this clone with a few counts. CDR3 DNA sequence: TGTGCCAGCTCACCCACTAGCGGGGGGCCCGTAGAGCAGTTCTTC. Its protein product is CASSPTSGGPVEQFF. The chain has TRBV18 and TRBJ2-1; 12 bases are shared with TRBD2. Germline assignment: CDR1 KGHSH and CDR2 LQKENI. The V and J ends lost 3 bases and 10 bases, in that order; junction bases with no gene match: 7. The CDR3 has 15 residues.

The chain carries TRBV6-4 and TRBJ2-1; 7 bases match TRBD1. CDR3 length equals 15 residues. V dropped 5 bases and J dropped 7; count of bases not matched to a gene: 11. CDR1 is MRHNA, CDR2 SNTAGT, per germline. CDR3: CASSLDRVARNEQFF. DNA of the CDR3: TGTGCCAGCAGTCTAGACAGGGTGGCGAGGAATGAGCAGTTCTTC.

This chain uses TRBV12-1 with TRBJ2-3; the D call in the table, TRBD2, was not verified against the DNA. TRBV12-1 is classified as a pseudogene. This CDR3 has 19 residues. The CDR3 DNA follows: TGTGCCAGCAGCTTGGCCCCGGGACTAGCGGGGGAGCAGGGAGATACGCAGTATTTT. This sequence encodes CASSLAPGLAGEQGDTQYF.

Comment on this clone: The germline gene is not matched at one end of the junction; a read error may be the cause. Other DNA sequences in this specimen translate into the identical CDR3. The chain couples TRBV7-8 to TRBJ1-1; 8 bases are a match to TRBD1. This CDR3 is 15 amino acids long. The germline CDR1 and CDR2 sequences are SGHVS and FQNEAQ. This chain's CDR3 is CASSLLRTGKTEAFF. In DNA, the CDR3 is TGTGCCAGCAGCTTACTGAGGACAGGGAAGACTGAAGCTTTTTTT.

Here the CDR3 reads CASSGTTGSEKLFF. In DNA, the CDR3 is TGTGCCAGTAGTGGGACGACAGGGAGTGAAAAACTGTTTTTT. This rearrangement joins TRBV19 to TRBJ1-4, with 7 bases fitting TRBD1. The CDR3 runs to 14 residues. Germline-derived CDR1 and CDR2 are LNHDA and SQIVND (reference sequence). The V segment lost 5 bases and the J segment 7 bases; nucleotides outside the gene matches: 7.

The J gene is TRBJ1-5, the V gene TRBV7-9; D is uncertain. CDR1 is SEHNR, CDR2 FQNEAQ, per germline (reference sequence). V gave up 11 bases and J gave up 2 bases, with 13 bases separating them. The CDR3 is 13 amino acids. CDR3 nucleotides: TGTGCCGCTGGCGGGGAGGGCAATCAGCCCCAGCATTTT. Its translation: CAAGGEGNQPQHF.

J is TRBJ1-4 and V is TRBV2, with TRBD1 as a possible D gene (5 bases). Trimming took off 3 bases at V and 7 bases at J, with 12 bases between the two ends. This CDR3 comprises 14 residues. In germline, CDR1 is SNHLY, CDR2 FYNNEI. CDR3 nucleotides: TGTGCCAGCAGTGATAACGGGGGAGGTGAAAAACTGTTTTTT. Its translation is CASSDNGGGEKLFF.

The chain is built from TRBV5-1 and TRBJ2-3; 9 positions match TRBD2. V shed 6 bases and J 4 bases; nucleotides not matched to a gene: 9. This CDR3 comprises 15 residues. Germline CDR1 and CDR2: SGHRS and YFSETQ. CDR3 sequence: CASIRGGGAADTQYF. In DNA, the CDR3 is TGCGCCAGCATTCGGGGCGGGGGGGCCGCAGATACGCAGTATTTT.

The DNA of the CDR3 is TGTGCCAGCAGTTACGGGGGGGTCCCGGGGGCTTTCTTT. This sequence encodes CASSYGGVPGAFF. This chain connects TRBV6-6 to TRBJ1-1, with D perhaps matching TRBD1 (5 bases). CDR1 is MNHNY and CDR2 is SVGAGI in the germline V gene (reference sequence). V was clipped by 2 bases and J by 11 bases, with 15 bases between them. The CDR3 has 13 amino acids.

The rearrangement uses TRBV11-2 and TRBJ2-7, with 10 bases matching TRBD2. The germline CDR1 and CDR2 sequences are SGHAT and FQNNGV. This CDR3 is 14 amino acids long. The ends lost 5 bases at V and 6 bases at J; junction bases unmatched: 7. Here the CDR3 DNA reads TGTGCCAGCAGCCATAGCGGGAGGAATACCGAGCAGTACTTC. Translated: CASSHSGRNTEQYF.

The chain recombines TRBV27 with TRBJ2-5; D is perhaps TRBD1 (5 bases). Germline CDR1 MNHEY, CDR2 SMNVEV (reference sequence). CDR3 length: 15 amino acids. Trimming took 0 bases from V and 1 from J, leaving 9 bases between them. CDR3 sequence reads: CASSLSVRAQETQYF. CDR3 DNA: TGTGCCAGCAGTTTATCGGTCAGGGCCCAAGAGACCCAGTACTTC.

The chain combines TRBV7-3 with TRBJ2-2; D not resolved. There are 15 residues in the CDR3. In germline, CDR1 is SGHTA, CDR2 FQGTGA. V lost 1 base to trimming and J lost 3 bases, with 9 bases between them. CDR3 amino acids: CASSLRSSHTGELFF. CDR3 nucleotides: TGTGCCAGCAGCTTAAGGAGCAGCCACACCGGGGAGCTGTTTTTT.

A note on this clone: The same CDR3 can be traced to other DNA sequences in this sample. The rearrangement uses TRBV6-1 and TRBJ1-2; D is possibly TRBD1 (6 bases). The CDR3 spans 13 residues. Germline values: CDR1 MNHNS, CDR2 SASEGT. V was cut by 3 bases and J by 2 bases, with 7 bases left in between. CDR3 protein: CASSEQGNYGYTF. CDR3 DNA: TGTGCCAGCAGTGAGCAGGGGAACTATGGCTACACCTTC.

V gene TRBV30 combines with J gene TRBJ2-7, with 8 bases fitting TRBD2. Germline V lookup: CDR1 GTSNPN, CDR2 SVGIG (reference sequence). This CDR3 is built from 14 residues. V was pared by 3 bases and J by 2 bases, with 6 bases of the junction left unmatched. The CDR3 DNA sequence: TGTGCCTGGAGGGTCAGCGGGAGAACCTACGAGCAGTACTTC. This encodes CAWRVSGRTYEQYF.

The genes are TRBV7-6 and TRBJ2-7; possibly TRBD1 for D (5 bases). The CDR3 consists of 14 residues. Trimming pared 1 base from V and 5 bases from J, leaving 12 bases between. Per germline, CDR1 SGHVS and CDR2 FNYEAQ. The CDR3 coding sequence is TGTGCCAGCAGCTTAGGGGGCAGAGAAAACGAGCAGTACTTC. Protein sequence: CASSLGGRENEQYF.

The rearrangement joins TRBV18 to TRBJ2-2, with D perhaps matching TRBD2 (6 bases). V gave up 0 bases and J gave up 8 bases, with 13 bases separating them. The length of the CDR3 is 15 residues. Germline V CDR1 and CDR2: KGHSH, LQKENI. The CDR3 is CASSPPLLAAGELFF. CDR3 nucleotides: TGTGCCAGCTCACCACCGTTACTAGCCGCAGGGGAGCTGTTTTTT.

This clone was observed a few times. The rearrangement links TRBV4-2 to TRBJ2-7; no definite D call. Germline values: CDR1 LGHNA, CDR2 YNFKEQ. V gave up 5 bases and J gave up 3 bases, with 14 bases separating them. The CDR3 has 14 amino acids. CDR3 coding DNA: TGTGCCAGCAGCTCCGGCGGAGTGGGCTACGAGCAGTACTTC. It codes for CASSSGGVGYEQYF.

V gene TRBV4-3 combines with J gene TRBJ1-2; D is perhaps TRBD1 (5 bases). The CDR3 consists of 15 residues. Trimming stripped 0 bases from V and 7 bases from J, with 15 bases between. Germline V CDR1 and CDR2: LGHNA, YSLEER. This CDR3 reads CASSQDVFGGGGYTF. The CDR3 bases are TGCGCCAGCAGCCAAGATGTTTTTGGGGGGGGTGGCTACACCTTC.

The V call is TRBV25-1, the J call TRBJ2-3, with 9 bases identical to TRBD2. Looked up from germline, CDR1 is MGHDK and CDR2 is SYGVNS. This CDR3 comprises 15 residues. The trim removed 3 bases at V and 4 bases at J, leaving 5 bases unmatched. The CDR3 sequence is CASSEAGGPPDTQYF. For the CDR3, the DNA is TGTGCCAGCAGTGAGGCGGGAGGGCCGCCAGATACGCAGTATTTT.